The sequence of this T cell receptor beta chain was determined in a study of T cells after yellow fever vaccination. This clonotype has just a few counts. Its antigen is unidentified. General study findings and limits: One caveat is that FACS-sorted repertoires could contain abundant clonotypes contaminating from the bulk population.

TCRdb reprocessed the 5' RACE reads via MiXCR and lists one record per CDR3 protein. The sample holds 300,000 to 450,000 distinct CDR3 sequences; over 5% are singletons and the top ten take about 15%. Source: PBMCs, taken 5 days after the yellow fever booster vaccination. The sequence was collected from a young man who received the YFV17D yellow fever vaccine.

CDR3 residues: CAWSVTGSGDTQYF. CDR3 nucleotide sequence: TGTGCCTGGAGTGTGACAGGGTCCGGAGATACGCAGTATTTT. The chain joins TRBV30 to TRBJ2-3; 7 bases line up with TRBD1. Germline loops: CDR1 GTSNPN, CDR2 SVGIG (reference sequence). This CDR3 has 14 residues. V lost 0 bases to trimming and J lost 5 bases; unmatched junction nucleotides: 5.